The TCR beta chain described here comes from a study of human T cells and chemical hapten exposure. With respect to this clonotype: What it binds is not known.

Germline CDR1 and CDR2: MDHEN and SYDVKM. V was pared by 11 bases and J by 15 bases, with 20 bases between. There are 11 residues in the CDR3. Study-wide points: With regard to DPC sensitization, TCRs above 1 in 1000 frequency did not change. Healthy people's immune response may differ from that of the donors, who had alopecia.

As for time point: patch test 1, 2 weeks after DPC sensitization. Treatment here: therapeutic diphenylcyclopropenone sensitization with weekly scalp DPC. TCRdb re-called the RACE reads with MiXCR, one entry per CDR3 protein. The sample records 100,000 or so distinct CDR3 sequences, 9.5% to 11% being singletons. The genes are TRBV28 and TRBJ2-4; D possibly uses TRBD1 or TRBD2 (5 bases each). Sequencing used whole blood, obtained in connection with sensitization to the hapten diphenylcyclopropenone (DPC). The receptor was derived from a woman aged 35 to 49 with alopecia areata. Some clones in this sample may be carry-over from other donors' samples. Written as DNA, the CDR3 is TGTGCCGCCGTGAGCCGCGACGGGGCGTACTTC. Amino acid sequence: CAAVSRDGAYF. The full variable domain, rest sourced from reference TRBV28 and TRBJ2-4, is DVKVTQSSRYLVKRTGEKVFLECVQDMDHENMFWYRQDPGLGLRLIYFSYDVKMKEKGDIPEGYSVSREKKERFSLILESASTNQTSMYLCAAVSRDGAYFGAGTRLSVL.